These 4 T cell receptor beta chains originate from one sample sequenced in a study of OX40 agonist ivuxolimab in advanced cancers. Assay used: immunoSEQ multiplex PCR; TCRdb lists only in-frame clones, some missing. The sample contains around 54,000 clones, around 93% of which appear only once. The specimen was CD4+ or CD8+ T cells sorted from blood, collected in a trial of the OX40 agonist ivuxolimab. All receptors come from an adult with an advanced solid tumor such as melanoma, head and neck, liver or kidney cancer.

The V gene is TRBV15, the J gene TRBJ1-1; TRBD1 agrees at 9 bases. The CDR3 is made up of 17 amino acids. The V gene end was trimmed by 0 bases and the J gene end by 6 bases; junction bases not matched to a gene: 11. Germline CDR1 and CDR2: LNHNV and YYDKDF (reference sequence). CDR3 region: CATSRDKVGQGLAEAFF. DNA of the CDR3: TGTGCCACCAGCAGAGATAAAGTAGGACAGGGGTTGGCTGAAGCTTTCTTT.

The genes are TRBV4-2 and TRBJ1-1; 7 bases map to TRBD1. Germline CDR1 reads LGHNA; CDR2 reads YNFKEQ. This CDR3 comprises 15 residues. V lost 1 base and J lost 0; bases outside the gene matches: 2. CDR3 region: CASSQATGLNTEAFF. CDR3 DNA: TGTGCCAGCAGCCAAGCGACAGGGCTGAACACTGAAGCTTTCTTT.

The CDR3 spells CASSFNTEAFF. DNA of the CDR3: TGTGCCAGCAGTTTTAACACTGAAGCTTTCTTT. The chain combines TRBV13 with TRBJ1-1; D remains ambiguous. This CDR3 has 11 amino acids. CDR1 and CDR2 from the germline V gene are PRHDT and FYEKMQ (reference sequence). The V end lost 6 bases, the J end lost 2 bases, and 4 bases lay between the germline ends.

Only a few counts were recorded for this clone. CDR3: CASSMVGGVSYNEQFF. The CDR3, as DNA: TGTGCCAGTAGTATGGTGGGGGGCGTCTCCTACAATGAGCAGTTCTTC. The chain recombines TRBV19 with TRBJ2-1; D is tentatively TRBD1 or TRBD2 (6 bases each). The V end lost 3 bases, the J end lost 0 bases, and 12 bases lay between the germline ends. The CDR3 contains 16 residues. Germline V gene lookup returns CDR1 LNHDA and CDR2 SQIVND (reference sequence).